This TCR beta chain was documented in a study of blood T cells in healthy people across ages. The second PCR ran about 6 to 12 cycles with a sample-barcoded 5' primer and J-beta primers. MiXCR, applied by TCRdb to the 5' RACE reads, yields one record per CDR3 protein. The data contain around 1,100,000 distinct CDR3 sequences, more than 30% of them singletons. This CDR3 has 18 residues. Germline CDR1 reads MNHNS; CDR2 reads SASEGT. After removal of 0 bases from V and 2 bases from J, the junction contained 5 bases not matched to a gene. This clonotype turned up a few times. The V and J genes are TRBV6-1 and TRBJ1-6, with 9 bases that match TRBD1. This sequence originates from a man aged 18 to 30 in good health. Specimen: blood. The CDR3 region is CASSEAPGQGPYNSPLHF. The CDR3 DNA reads as TGTGCCAGCAGTGAAGCGCCGGGACAGGGACCCTATAATTCACCCCTCCACTTT.